The 30 T cell receptor beta chains in this list originate from one sample, sequenced in a study of blood T cells in healthy people across ages. Through a sample-barcoded 5' primer and a J-beta primer mix, a second PCR was run for roughly 7 to 12 cycles. MiXCR, applied by TCRdb to the 5' RACE reads, yields one record per CDR3 protein. The sample holds 2 million or so distinct CDR3 sequences, around half seen once. The specimen sequenced was blood. Receptor source: a woman aged 40-49 years in good health.

This chain links TRBV6-5 with TRBJ2-7; D call uncertain. The V and J ends lost 8 bases and 0 bases respectively, with 20 bases between them. CDR1 and CDR2 (germline): MNHEY, SVGAGI. CDR3 length equals 16 residues. CDR3 nucleotide sequence: TGTGCCAGCGCCATAAATCGACGGATTAGCTCCTACGAGCAGTACTTC. Translation: CASAINRRISSYEQYF.

The chain uses TRBV12-3 or TRBV12-4 and TRBJ2-1; 11 positions match TRBD2. The V gene end was trimmed by 7 bases and the J gene end by 6 bases; junction bases not matched to a gene: 2. This CDR3 spans 13 amino acids. In DNA form, the CDR3 reads TGTGCCAGCATTAGCGGGGGGGTCAATGAGCAGTTCTTC. Protein product: CASISGGVNEQFF.

The chain recombines TRBV10-3 with TRBJ1-4, with TRBD1 identical over 8 bases. The V gene end was trimmed by 6 bases and the J gene end by 6 bases; junction bases not matched to a gene: 3. Germline V gene data show CDR1 as ENHRY and CDR2 as SYGVKD. The CDR3 spans 13 residues. CDR3 loop: CAIRAGQDEKLFF. The CDR3 region has the DNA TGTGCCATCAGAGCGGGACAGGATGAAAAACTGTTTTTT.

On this clonotype: At one of its ends the junction is not consistent with the germline gene, which may arise from a read error. The chain joins TRBV6-2 or TRBV6-3 to TRBJ1-2; unclear D gene. The CDR3 sequence is 14 residues long. The germline V gene has CDR1 MNHEY and CDR2 SVGEGT. The CDR3 region has the DNA TGTGCCAGCAGGAGGCTAGGAGCTAACTATGACTACACCTTC. Translation gives CASRRLGANYDYTF.

This clonotype came up a few times. The chain recombines TRBV12-5 with TRBJ2-5, with D tentatively TRBD1 (6 bases). Germline V gene data show CDR1 as LGHNT and CDR2 as FRNRAP. The V end lost 6 bases, the J end lost 2 bases, and 10 bases lay between the germline ends. The CDR3 is made up of 13 amino acids. CDR3 sequence reads: CASGPDSQETQYF. In DNA form, the CDR3 reads TGTGCTAGTGGCCCGGACAGTCAAGAGACCCAGTACTTC.

Of note for this clonotype: A read error may account for a junction end that differs from germline. The CDR3 reads CASSQGGRGQMNTGAFF. The CDR3 coding sequence is TGCGCCAGCAGCCAAGGGGGGAGGGGACAAATGAACACTGGAGCTTTCTTT. The chain joins TRBV4-3 to TRBJ1-1; weak D call: TRBD1 (6 bases). The CDR3 loop spans 17 amino acids. Germline CDR1 reads LGHNA; CDR2 reads YSLEER.

The chain links TRBV12-3 or TRBV12-4 to TRBJ2-1; 7 nucleotides align to TRBD1. This CDR3 region has 23 residues. Germline trimming cut 3 bases from V and 6 bases from J; bases unmatched to any gene: 32. The CDR3 DNA is TGTGCCAGCAGTTTGGCGTTAATCGAGGGGGCCTCGGCAATGCTAACCTTCTTCAATGAGCAGTTCTTC. This gives the protein CASSLALIEGASAMLTFFNEQFF.

This clonotype has a single count. The V and J genes are TRBV25-1 and TRBJ1-2; D is possibly TRBD1 (5 bases). The V end was cut by 3 bases, the J end by 4 bases, with 9 bases between. The CDR3 has 13 amino acids. Germline V gives CDR1 MGHDK, CDR2 SYGVNS. This CDR3 reads CASSEVTAYGYTF. In nucleotides, the CDR3 is TGTGCCAGCAGTGAGGTGACAGCCTATGGCTACACCTTC.

The rearrangement joins TRBV20-1 to TRBJ2-7; 9 bases align to TRBD2. V shed 4 bases, J shed 6 bases, and the junction held 4 bases outside the gene matches. Germline CDR1 DFQATT, CDR2 SNEGSKA (reference sequence). This CDR3 has 12 amino acids. This CDR3 reads CSAKRGAGEQYF. CDR3 sequence (DNA): TGCAGTGCTAAGCGGGGGGCAGGCGAGCAGTACTTC.

This clonotype showed up just a few times. The chain employs TRBV7-2 and TRBJ2-7; 10 bases align to TRBD2. Per the germline V gene, CDR1 is SGHTA and CDR2 is FQGNSA. The CDR3 runs to 20 residues. J gave up 0 bases and V 5 bases, and 19 bases lay outside the gene matches. The CDR3 coding sequence is TGTGCCAGCAGCCCTAGAGCAGTCCTAGGACTAGCGGCCCTCTCCTACGAGCAGTACTTC. It is translated as CASSPRAVLGLAALSYEQYF.

This clonotype was detected a few times. V gene TRBV7-2 combines with J gene TRBJ2-1; unclear D gene. The length of the CDR3 is 16 residues. Trimming left V 3 bases short and J 7 bases short, with 19 bases between. Per germline, CDR1 SGHTA and CDR2 FQGNSA. The CDR3 DNA sequence: TGTGCCAGCAGCTTGTTTTCGGACCCCTCGAGTAATGAGCAGTTCTTC. Encoded protein: CASSLFSDPSSNEQFF.

In this sample, this clonotype turned up a few times. The chain couples TRBV7-2 to TRBJ2-7; either TRBD1 or TRBD2 may fit D (5 bases each). CDR1 SGHTA and CDR2 FQGNSA come from the germline V gene. Trimming took off 5 bases at V and 0 bases at J, with 17 bases between the two ends. This CDR3 is built from 16 residues. The chain's CDR3 is CASSLRRDVGSYEQYF. The CDR3 DNA reads as TGTGCCAGCAGCCTTCGCCGGGACGTTGGCTCCTACGAGCAGTACTTC.

This clonotype was counted a few times. The genes are TRBV4-3 and TRBJ2-3; no reliable D call. V was shortened by 0 bases and J by 2 bases, with 15 bases between the two germline ends. Per the germline V gene, CDR1 is LGHNA and CDR2 is YSLEER. This CDR3 spans 17 amino acids. The CDR3 here is CASSQDLRGSLTDTQYF. CDR3 bases: TGCGCCAGCAGCCAAGATCTGCGCGGATCACTCACAGATACGCAGTATTTT.

This clonotype appeared a few times. This chain joins TRBV7-2 and TRBJ2-5, with unresolved D. The germline gives CDR1 SGHTA, CDR2 FQGNSA. Trimming left V 1 base short and J 7 bases short, with 10 bases between. The CDR3 has 13 amino acids. The chain's CDR3 is CASSLGGKATQYF. CDR3 sequence (DNA): TGTGCCAGCAGCTTAGGGGGAAAGGCGACCCAGTACTTC.

This clonotype has just a few counts. The chain joins TRBV7-8 to TRBJ2-7, with D maybe TRBD1 (5 bases). The CDR3 is 14 residues long. Germline assignment: CDR1 SGHVS and CDR2 FQNEAQ. V was pared by 2 bases and J by 6 bases, with 14 bases between. The CDR3 loop is CASSLLGLSGEQYF. Here the CDR3 DNA reads TGTGCCAGCAGCTTATTGGGGCTATCGGGCGAGCAGTACTTC.

The chain carries TRBV6-5 and TRBJ2-3; TRBD1 matches at 8 bases. CDR1 and CDR2 (germline): MNHEY, SVGAGI. The CDR3 extends over 15 amino acids. Trimming at V came to 5 bases and at J to 2 bases, leaving 6 bases not matched to a gene. DNA for the CDR3: TGTGCCAGCAGTAGACAGGGGCTTCTCACAGATACGCAGTATTTT. Its translation is CASSRQGLLTDTQYF.

This rearrangement joins TRBV29-1 to TRBJ2-4; 8 bases map to TRBD1. The DNA end is more similar to TRBJ2-7, so the J call may be wrong. CDR1 and CDR2 (germline): SQVTM, ANQGSEA. The CDR3 spans 12 residues. CDR3 DNA sequence: TGCAGCGTACAACAGGGGGCCTACGAGCAGTACTTC. Protein: CSVQQGAYEQYF.

The gene calls are TRBV20-1 and TRBJ2-3, with a possible D match to TRBD2 (5 bases). The V gene's germline CDR1 is DFQATT and CDR2 SNEGSKA (reference sequence). The CDR3 has 14 residues. The V gene lost 1 base and the J gene lost 6 bases, with 14 bases spanning the gap. The CDR3 is CSARGPGPGDTQYF. CDR3 nucleotides: TGCAGTGCTAGAGGACCGGGTCCGGGGGATACGCAGTATTTT.

This clonotype was detected only a few times. The chain employs TRBV27 and TRBJ2-5; 14 nucleotides agree with TRBD2. The CDR3 consists of 17 residues. Germline CDR1 reads MNHEY; CDR2 reads SMNVEV (reference sequence). The J segment lost 7 bases and the V segment lost 1 base, leaving 8 bases of the junction unmatched. Written as DNA, the CDR3 is TGTGCCAGCAGTTTATGGACTAGCGGGGGGACCCACCGGACCCAGTACTTC. As protein: CASSLWTSGGTHRTQYF.

This chain uses TRBV9 with TRBJ2-7, with unresolved D. Germline V gene data show CDR1 as SGDLS and CDR2 as YYNGEE. V lost 4 bases and J lost 5, with 16 bases in between. The CDR3 has 14 amino acids. This CDR3 is CASSLAFRHHEQYF. The CDR3 DNA is TGTGCCAGCAGCTTGGCCTTCCGGCACCACGAGCAGTACTTC.

This clonotype appeared a few times. The rearrangement uses TRBV7-9 and TRBJ2-3; D unresolved. Trimming cost V 2 bases and J 0 bases, with 15 bases left between them. The CDR3 length is 17 residues. Germline CDR1 and CDR2: SEHNR and FQNEAQ (reference sequence). The CDR3 loop is CASSLFGGSSSTDTQYF. The CDR3, as DNA: TGTGCCAGCAGCTTATTTGGCGGCAGCTCTAGCACAGATACGCAGTATTTT.

The V and J genes are TRBV7-2 and TRBJ2-3, with TRBD2 identical over 7 bases. Germline values: CDR1 SGHTA, CDR2 FQGNSA. The CDR3 spans 17 residues. The trim removed 1 base at V and 4 bases at J, leaving 11 bases unmatched. The CDR3 DNA reads as TGTGCCAGCAGCTTAGTTGGCGGCGGGGGAGTGGCAGATACGCAGTATTTT. Encoded protein: CASSLVGGGGVADTQYF.

In its sample, this clonotype was seen a few times. This chain links TRBV4-3 with TRBJ2-7; 10 bases map to TRBD2. Unmatched junction bases numbered 8, after V lost 2 bases and J lost 4 bases. The CDR3 has 16 amino acids. Looked up from germline, CDR1 is LGHNA and CDR2 is YSLEER. This chain's CDR3 is CASSQRRSGGKYEQYF. The CDR3 region has the DNA TGCGCCAGCAGCCAACGGCGTAGCGGGGGGAAGTACGAGCAGTACTTC.

The rearrangement links TRBV12-3 or TRBV12-4 to TRBJ2-1, with D possibly TRBD2 on 6 matching bases. V lost 2 bases and J lost 1, with 18 bases in between. This CDR3 has 18 residues. CDR3 region: CASSLILGGEVSYNEQFF. In DNA form, the CDR3 reads TGTGCCAGCAGTTTAATCCTAGGAGGGGAAGTATCCTACAATGAGCAGTTCTTC.

A single count supports this clonotype. The gene calls are TRBV4-1 and TRBJ2-4, with D possibly matching TRBD1 (5 bases). With the DNA end fitting TRBJ2-5 better, the J assignment may be wrong. In germline, CDR1 is MGHRA, CDR2 YSYEKL. This CDR3 has 16 residues. Here the CDR3 reads CASSHRVQGTQETQYF. The CDR3 bases are TGCGCCAGCAGCCATCGGGTGCAGGGAACCCAAGAGACCCAGTACTTC.

The chain links TRBV7-2 to TRBJ1-5; TRBD1 matches 7 bases. V trimming: 5 bases; J trimming: 4 bases; junction bases outside the gene matches: 11. The V gene's germline CDR1 is SGHTA and CDR2 FQGNSA. This CDR3 spans 16 amino acids. Here the CDR3 reads CASSPRTNRGNQPQHF. The CDR3 DNA follows: TGTGCCAGCAGCCCGCGTACGAACAGGGGAAATCAGCCCCAGCATTTT.

The genes are TRBV15 and TRBJ2-3, with no clear D. Germline CDR1 and CDR2: LNHNV and YYDKDF (reference sequence). Trimming took 0 bases from V and 7 from J, leaving 8 bases between them. The CDR3 totals 13 residues. The CDR3 DNA sequence: TGTGCCACCAGCAGAGATAATTCCCATACGCAGTATTTT. It is translated as CATSRDNSHTQYF.

This clonotype was picked up a small number of times. The CDR3 loop reads CASSQGRTEGYGYTF. The CDR3 DNA follows: TGTGCCAGCAGCCAAGGACGCACTGAGGGCTATGGCTACACCTTC. The V call is TRBV4-2, the J call TRBJ1-2; D unclear. This CDR3 comprises 15 residues. Trimming took off 1 base at V and 4 bases at J, with 13 bases between the two ends. Germline V lookup: CDR1 LGHNA, CDR2 YNFKEQ.

The chain employs TRBV2 and TRBJ2-5; 7 nucleotides match TRBD1. The CDR3 loop spans 15 amino acids. The junction had 10 bases not matched to a gene; V was cut back by 7 bases and J by 2 bases. CDR1 and CDR2 (germline): SNHLY, FYNNEI. CDR3 DNA sequence: TGTGCCAGCACCGAGGACAGGAGCAAACAAGAGACCCAGTACTTC. This codes for CASTEDRSKQETQYF.

The chain recombines TRBV4-3 with TRBJ2-1; a weak D match, TRBD1 (6 bases). This CDR3 has 17 amino acids. Per germline, CDR1 LGHNA and CDR2 YSLEER. The V end was cut by 4 bases, the J end by 0 bases, with 16 bases between. CDR3 sequence reads: CASSPFAQGSSYNEQFF. Written as DNA, the CDR3 is TGCGCCAGCAGCCCATTTGCACAGGGAAGCTCCTACAATGAGCAGTTCTTC.